Each of the 10 T cell receptor beta chains below was sequenced from the same sample in a study of response to subunit inactivated influenza vaccine. TCRdb re-derived calls from the RT-PCR reads in MiXCR, one entry per CDR3 protein. The data hold around 580,000 distinct CDR3 sequences, with about 14% observed a single time. The sample consisted of PBMCs from blood, taken roughly 13 days after vaccination. The receptor set was obtained from a man in his fifties or sixties who received an inactivated influenza vaccine.

This clonotype has just a few counts. This rearrangement joins TRBV13 to TRBJ2-4, with TRBD1 matching 10 bases. The CDR3 contains 16 residues. After removal of 4 bases from V and 0 bases from J, the junction contained 3 bases not matched to a gene. CDR1 PRHDT and CDR2 FYEKMQ come from the germline V gene (reference sequence). CDR3 DNA sequence: TGTGCCAGCAGCTCCGGACAGGGGGAAGCCAAAAACATTCAGTACTTC. It translates to CASSSGQGEAKNIQYF.

The chain uses TRBV20-1 and TRBJ2-1; TRBD2 matches at 9 bases. V lost 0 bases to trimming and J lost 6 bases; unmatched junction nucleotides: 15. CDR1 and CDR2 from the germline V gene are DFQATT and SNEGSKA (reference sequence). The CDR3 runs to 18 residues. CDR3 loop: CSARDPVWRGGSGNEQFF. The CDR3 region has the DNA TGCAGTGCTAGAGATCCTGTGTGGCGGGGGGGCTCCGGCAATGAGCAGTTCTTC.

The CDR3 DNA reads TGCAGTGCGCCGGACTCCTCCGGGACCGGCGAGCAGTACTTC. Its protein is CSAPDSSGTGEQYF. The V gene is TRBV20-1, the J gene TRBJ2-7; either TRBD1 or TRBD2 may supply D (5 bases each). The CDR3 is made up of 14 amino acids. Trimming took off 6 bases at V and 6 bases at J, with 21 bases between the two ends. The V gene's germline CDR1 is DFQATT and CDR2 SNEGSKA (reference sequence).

The table lists this clonotype with a few counts. The CDR3 spells CASSHMGGTQNYGYTF. The CDR3 region has the DNA TGTGCCAGCAGCCATATGGGGGGGACACAGAACTATGGCTACACCTTC. The chain joins TRBV7-9 to TRBJ1-2; a weak D match, TRBD1 (6 bases). Deletions cut 5 bases from V and 2 bases from J, with 18 bases between. The germline V gene encodes CDR1 SEHNR and CDR2 FQNEAQ (reference sequence). This CDR3 contains 16 residues. The variable domain in full, completed from reference TRBV7-9 and TRBJ1-2, reads DTGVSQNPRHKITKRGQNVTFRCDPISEHNRLYWYRQTLGQGPEFLTYFQNEAQLEKSRLLSDRFSAERPKGSFSTLEIQRTEQGDSAMYLCASSHMGGTQNYGYTFGSGTRLTVV.

The chain links TRBV29-1 to TRBJ1-5; 7 positions agree with TRBD1. The CDR3 is 13 amino acids. The J segment lost 5 bases and the V segment lost 6 bases, leaving 7 bases of the junction unmatched. Germline V gene lookup returns CDR1 SQVTM and CDR2 ANQGSEA. The CDR3: CSVAGQADQPQHF. CDR3 DNA sequence: TGCAGCGTCGCAGGACAGGCAGATCAGCCCCAGCATTTT.

This chain joins TRBV20-1 and TRBJ2-5, with 7 bases identical to TRBD1. The CDR3 runs 16 residues. Germline CDR1 reads DFQATT; CDR2 reads SNEGSKA (reference sequence). V was pared by 0 bases and J by 5 bases, with 12 bases of the junction left unmatched. The CDR3 DNA reads TGCAGTGCTAGAGATCGGTTGAGGGGGCAATGGGAGACCCAGTACTTC. It translates to CSARDRLRGQWETQYF.

This clonotype showed up just a few times. V gene TRBV6-2 or TRBV6-3 combines with J gene TRBJ2-3; maybe TRBD1 (5 bases). Germline assignment: CDR1 MNHEY and CDR2 SVGEGT. Trimming cost V 6 bases and J 6 bases, with 22 bases left between them. The CDR3 consists of 16 residues. The CDR3 region has the DNA TGTGCCAGCAGATCGACAGCCGGATACCCCTGGGATACGCAGTATTTT. Its translation is CASRSTAGYPWDTQYF.

The chain has TRBV24-1 and TRBJ2-1; D call uncertain. V was cut by 7 bases and J by 5 bases, with 23 bases left in between. Germline V CDR1 and CDR2: KGHDR, SFDVKD. There are 17 residues in the CDR3. The CDR3 DNA reads as TGTGCCACCAGAGATAACCCGGGCGGAGTCGATCACAATGAGCAGTTCTTC. Translating gives CATRDNPGGVDHNEQFF.

Concerning this clonotype: One end of the junction fails to match germline, which may point to a read error. This sequence joins TRBV10-3 and TRBJ2-3, with D possibly matching TRBD2 (5 bases). CDR1 is ENHRY, CDR2 SYGVKD, per germline. The CDR3 runs to 12 residues. In DNA form, the CDR3 reads TGTGCCATCAGTCCTAGCAAAGATACGCAGTATTTT. This encodes CAISPSKDTQYF.

This clonotype occurred a few times. The chain has TRBV6-1 and TRBJ1-5; D not resolved. Deletions cut 1 base from V and 7 bases from J, with 5 bases between. Germline loops: CDR1 MNHNS, CDR2 SASEGT. The CDR3 is 12 residues long. The CDR3 reads CASSEERQPQHF. The CDR3 nucleotides are TGTGCCAGCAGTGAAGAAAGACAGCCCCAGCATTTT.